This T cell receptor beta chain is from a study of tumor-infiltrating lymphocytes in primary liver carcinoma. Turning to this clonotype: An end of the junction does not agree with germline; a read error may underlie this.

Starting material of 450 to 550 ng total RNA yielded TCR beta cDNA via a constant-region primer. Slightly modified ARM-PCR, run as three nested multiplex PCR rounds, produced the TCR beta libraries. Both of the initial two PCR rounds ran for about 11 cycles and employed TRBV1-TRBV30 forward primers alongside a C-beta reverse primer. TCRdb passed the multiplex PCR reads through MiXCR, listing each CDR3 protein once. The sample includes approximately 340,000 distinct CDR3 sequences, around 60% seen only once; the top ten take 5.5% to 7%. The germline V gene encodes CDR1 SGHAT and CDR2 FQNNGV. The CDR3 is 14 amino acids. For blood RNA, unsorted whole blood served as the source, and germline DNA was extracted too.

The V call is TRBV11-2, the J call TRBJ2-5, with a weak D call TRBD1 (6 bases). The sequencing input was peripheral blood. The sequence came from a man in his forties or fifties with primary liver carcinoma and hepatitis B virus infection. The CDR3 loop reads CANSFTTGVEAQYF. DNA of the CDR3: TGTGCCAACAGCTTTACGACAGGCGTTGAGGCCCAGTACTTC.